The TCR beta chain under discussion was sequenced for a study of CD8+CD57+ T cells in acquired aplastic anemia (dated by TCRdb to 2016 to 2019). Regarding the complete study: DNA extracted from sorted CD4+ and CD8+ cells had a mean of roughly 3.4 ug, with a range of roughly 0.17 to 27.4 ug. Healthy donor samples averaged approximately 10 million reads for CD4+ and 11 million to 13 million for CD8+ cells.

General findings and caveats noted by the study authors: About 30 CD8+ CDR3 sequences were found to be shared between patients and controls, but these sequences appeared to be highly expressed in patients and within the immunodominant clones of the patients. CD8+ Simpson's diversity did not differ significantly between patients and healthy controls (P=0.060).

The germline V gene (reference sequence) specifies LNHDA as CDR1 and SQIVND as CDR2. The junction shows trimming of 1 base on V and 12 bases on J, plus 13 bases between the germline ends. The CDR3 goes from the cysteine to the phenylalanine over 13 residues. Kept here is only the CDR3 DNA, which spans 39 bases and is read in frame from base 1. Remarks on this clonotype: Its antigen remains unidentified. Per-base quality was not reported, and no clone a single base away is much larger than it.

TCR beta VDJ combination and CDR3 sequence profiling used genomic DNA as the template. TCR repertoire sequencing was run on an Illumina HiSeq 2000. The paper's data handling went like this. TRBV/TRBJ rearrangement plots, CDR3 size and DJ length profiles, and Simpson's diversity index were used to assess repertoires. The most abundant DNA sequence in the deep sequencing data was defined as the immunodominant clone. CDR3 amino acid sequences were screened for sharing across subjects and compared with published repertoires and the VDJdb database. TCRdb itself trimmed the public reads at Q25 with fastp, ran MiXCR and retained productive beta chains. CDR3 protein duplicates are merged, each entry listing the most common genes and DNA. TCRdb's processing, not the study's, gives the V and J calls here. This sample has 150,000 to 200,000 distinct CDR3 sequences in its table, and 55% to 80% of those were observed once. The top ten hold over 40% of the sample.

In this study, sorted CD4+ and CD8+ T cells from the blood of healthy subjects and of severe aplastic anemia patients had their TCR repertoires deep-sequenced. Ficoll-Paque density gradient centrifugation was used to isolate peripheral blood mononuclear cells. Before DNA extraction, CD4+ and CD8+ T cells were sorted with FACS or magnetic beads. The chain links TRBV19 with TRBJ2-1; no D gene call is confident. The TCR comes from a human donor in good health. Sequencing was done on a sample of sorted CD4+, CD8+, or CD8+CD57+ T cells (not recorded which) from PBMCs. The CDR3 reads as follows: CASSIGIVDSQFF. The DNA sequence is TGTGCCAGTAGTATAGGGATAGTGGATTCGCAGTTCTTC. This CDR3, with the reference TRBV19 and TRBJ2-1 proteins standing in past its ends, gives the full variable domain DGGITQSPKYLFRKEGQNVTLSCEQNLNHDAMYWYRQDPGQGLRLIYYSQIVNDFQKGDIAEGYSVSREKKESFPLTVTSAQKNPTAFYLCASSIGIVDSQFFGPGTRLTVL.